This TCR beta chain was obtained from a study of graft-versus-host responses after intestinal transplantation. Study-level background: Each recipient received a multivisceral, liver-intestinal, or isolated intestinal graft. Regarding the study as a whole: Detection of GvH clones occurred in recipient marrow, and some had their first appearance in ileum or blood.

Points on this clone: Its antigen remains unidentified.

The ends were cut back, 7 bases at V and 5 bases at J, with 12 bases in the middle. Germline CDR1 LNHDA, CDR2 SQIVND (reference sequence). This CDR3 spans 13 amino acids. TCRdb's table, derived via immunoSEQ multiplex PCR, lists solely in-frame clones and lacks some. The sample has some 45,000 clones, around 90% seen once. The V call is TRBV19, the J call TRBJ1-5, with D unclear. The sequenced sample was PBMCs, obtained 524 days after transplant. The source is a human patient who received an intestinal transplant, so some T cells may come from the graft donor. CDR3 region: CASNTRRDQPQHF. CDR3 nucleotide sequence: TGTGCCAGTAATACCAGGCGGGATCAGCCCCAGCATTTT.